These 2 T cell receptor beta chains came from one sample sequenced in a study of T cell changes during pregnancy in multiple sclerosis (dated by TCRdb to the late 2010s). Library prep was done by the immunoSEQ multiplex PCR assay. TCRdb carries this immuneACCESS record with in-frame sequences only. Its versions omit some clonotypes, under half of them owing to an unresolved V gene in the studies checked, with the rest unexplained. The sample records approximately 47,000 clones, around nine tenths of which are singletons. The ten top clones hold under 2% of the sample. The source was peripheral blood, collected in the first trimester of pregnancy. These receptor sequences come from a female donor with multiple sclerosis, enrolled in a pregnancy study.

The chain carries TRBV6-1 and TRBJ1-4; D perhaps matches TRBD1 (5 bases). CDR1 and CDR2 from the germline V gene are MNHNS and SASEGT. Trimming pared 5 bases from V and 5 bases from J, leaving 15 bases between. The CDR3 covers 15 residues. CDR3 region: CASSHKQEGNEKLFF. The CDR3 nucleotides are TGTGCCAGCAGTCACAAACAGGAGGGCAATGAAAAACTGTTTTTT.

The V and J genes are TRBV19 and TRBJ2-1; no clear D. Trimming took off 7 bases at V and 0 bases at J, with 7 bases between the two ends. There are 13 residues in the CDR3. The germline CDR1 and CDR2 sequences are LNHDA and SQIVND (reference sequence). The CDR3 bases are TGTGCCAGTATGGCAGACTCCTACAATGAGCAGTTCTTC. It codes for CASMADSYNEQFF.